One sample yielded the 7 T cell receptor beta chains listed below, sequenced in a study of response to subunit inactivated influenza vaccine. TCRdb recomputed calls from the RT-PCR reads with MiXCR, one row per CDR3 protein. In the table there are roughly 570,000 distinct CDR3 sequences, 12% to 15% of which are singletons. Here the sequenced sample was PBMCs from blood, taken approximately 12 days after vaccination. The receptor source for this set is a man between 45 and 60 years old who received an inactivated influenza vaccine.

This chain links TRBV20-1 with TRBJ2-2; 7 bases agree with TRBD2. Trimming took 0 bases from V and 2 from J; bases not matched to a gene: 3. This CDR3 contains 15 residues. From germline, CDR1 is DFQATT and CDR2 SNEGSKA (reference sequence). The CDR3 sequence is CSARDRLANTGELFF. The CDR3 DNA reads TGCAGTGCTAGAGATCGACTAGCTAACACCGGGGAGCTGTTTTTT.

This clonotype has just a few counts. The V gene is TRBV12-3 or TRBV12-4, the J gene TRBJ2-5, with TRBD1 matching 7 bases. The V and J ends lost 3 bases and 3 bases, in that order; junction bases with no gene match: 4. This CDR3 spans 14 amino acids. In DNA form, the CDR3 reads TGTGCCAGCAGTTTCTGGGACAGTGAAGAGACCCAGTACTTC. This sequence encodes CASSFWDSEETQYF.

V gene TRBV25-1 combines with J gene TRBJ2-5; no firm D call. Germline assignment: CDR1 MGHDK and CDR2 SYGVNS. V dropped 2 bases and J dropped 1 base, with 11 bases sitting between them. This CDR3 is built from 15 residues. Written as DNA, the CDR3 is TGTGCCAGCAGTGAAGCCGGGCGTCCCCAAGAGACCCAGTACTTC. Translated, it gives CASSEAGRPQETQYF.

The chain employs TRBV7-2 and TRBJ2-3; 9 bases align to TRBD2. The germline V gene has CDR1 SGHTA and CDR2 FQGNSA. The trim removed 5 bases at V and 13 bases at J, leaving 16 bases unmatched. This CDR3 has 15 amino acids. The CDR3 DNA reads as TGTGCCAGCAGCCCAGCGCCGGGCGGGGGGGCTTGGGAGTATTTT. It is translated as CASSPAPGGGAWEYF. Full variable domain (missing parts from reference TRBV7-2 and TRBJ2-3): GAGVSQSPSNKVTEKGKDVELRCDPISGHTALYWYRQSLGQGLEFLIYFQGNSAPDKSGLPSDRFSAERTGGSVSTLTIQRTQQEDSAVYLCASSPAPGGGAWEYFGPGTRLTVL.

This clonotype was detected a few times. The chain combines TRBV6-2 or TRBV6-3 with TRBJ2-6, with TRBD2 as a possible D gene (6 bases). Per the germline V gene, CDR1 is MNHEY and CDR2 is SVGEGT. V lost 6 bases, J lost 0 bases, and 18 bases lay in between. The CDR3 is made up of 18 amino acids. CDR3 nucleotide sequence: TGTGCCAGCAGCAGCCGGGGGAGGCCCCTCTCTGGGGCCAACGTCCTGACTTTC. Translating it yields CASSSRGRPLSGANVLTF.

This clonotype has more than one count but fewer than ten. V gene TRBV20-1 combines with J gene TRBJ2-1; TRBD2 matches 15 bases. The ends lost 6 bases at V and 6 bases at J; junction bases unmatched: 12. Per germline, CDR1 DFQATT and CDR2 SNEGSKA (reference sequence). This CDR3 spans 17 amino acids. DNA for the CDR3: TGCAGTGCCCTGGGACTAGCGGGGGGACTGTCGGGCAATGAGCAGTTCTTC. Protein product: CSALGLAGGLSGNEQFF.

This rearrangement joins TRBV11-2 to TRBJ1-6; D is possibly TRBD1 (6 bases). CDR3 length: 15 residues. Germline-derived CDR1 and CDR2 are SGHAT and FQNNGV. Between the trimmed V and J ends, which lost 4 bases and 7 bases, there was a span of 14 bases. CDR3 sequence (DNA): TGTGCCAGCAGCTCCTACAGGGAAAGGAATTCACCCCTCCACTTT. Translation: CASSSYRERNSPLHF.